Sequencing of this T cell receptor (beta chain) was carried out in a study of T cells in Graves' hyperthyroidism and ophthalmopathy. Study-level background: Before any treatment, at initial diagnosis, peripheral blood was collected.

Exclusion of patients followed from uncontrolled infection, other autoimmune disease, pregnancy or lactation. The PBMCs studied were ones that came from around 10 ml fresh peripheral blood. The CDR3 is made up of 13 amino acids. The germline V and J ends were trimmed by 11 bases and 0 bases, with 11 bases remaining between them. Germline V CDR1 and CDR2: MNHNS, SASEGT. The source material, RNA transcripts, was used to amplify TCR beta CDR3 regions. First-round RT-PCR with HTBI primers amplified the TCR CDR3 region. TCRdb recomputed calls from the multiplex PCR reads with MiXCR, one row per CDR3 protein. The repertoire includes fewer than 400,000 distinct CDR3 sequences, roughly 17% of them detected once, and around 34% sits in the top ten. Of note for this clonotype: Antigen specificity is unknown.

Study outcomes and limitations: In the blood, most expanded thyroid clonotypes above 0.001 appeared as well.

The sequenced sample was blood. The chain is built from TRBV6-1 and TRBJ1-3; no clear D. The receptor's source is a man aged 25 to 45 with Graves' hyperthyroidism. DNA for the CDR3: TGTGCCCCCGGCGCCGTCTCTGGAAACACCATATATTTT. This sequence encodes CAPGAVSGNTIYF.